This T cell receptor beta chain was observed in a study of T cells after yellow fever vaccination. Study-wide results and limits: Post-booster reappearance was seen for most primary-vaccination clones (just over 95% CD4, around 91% CD8).

Via MiXCR, TCRdb re-called the 5' RACE reads, giving one row per CDR3 protein. The table records 20,000 to 25,000 distinct CDR3 sequences, 3.4% of them present only once. This clonotype was observed at least ten times. With 0 bases clipped from V and 2 bases from J, the junction kept 6 bases outside the gene matches. Germline V gives CDR1 SGHRS, CDR2 YFSETQ. The CDR3 contains 16 residues. The sequencing here drew on PBMCs, either bulk or a sorted T-cell subset (CD4+, CD8+, memory, or dextramer-sorted; not recorded which), taken around 45 days after the first yellow fever vaccination. This chain connects TRBV5-1 to TRBJ2-5, with 8 positions matching TRBD2. The receptor's source is a man younger than 35 who received the YFV17D yellow fever vaccine. As DNA, the CDR3 is TGCGCCAGCAGCTTGGGGATAGCGGGGAGTCAAGAGACCCAGTACTTC. It encodes CASSLGIAGSQETQYF.